Each of the 16 T cell receptor beta chains below was sequenced from the same sample in a study of T cell changes during pregnancy in multiple sclerosis. Clones were read by immunoSEQ multiplex PCR, and TCRdb kept only the in-frame ones, dropping some. The top ten hold around 0.16% of the sample, which has 45,000 to 55,000 clones, about 92% seen once. Sequencing was performed on CD4+ T cells from peripheral blood mononuclear cells, taken after pregnancy. The origin of the receptors is a female donor in good health, enrolled as a control in a pregnancy study.

The chain links TRBV7-2 to TRBJ1-2, with D maybe TRBD1 (6 bases). V was shortened by 1 base and J by 8 bases, with 17 bases between the two germline ends. Germline V gene data show CDR1 as SGHTA and CDR2 as FQGNSA. The CDR3 sequence is 15 residues long. CDR3 in amino acids: CASSLERARGGGYTF. For the CDR3, the DNA is TGTGCCAGCAGCTTAGAGAGGGCTAGGGGGGGAGGCTACACCTTC.

The chain joins TRBV27 to TRBJ1-1; D call uncertain. Germline loops: CDR1 MNHEY, CDR2 SMNVEV (reference sequence). The CDR3 runs to 14 residues. Deletions cut 0 bases from V and 6 bases from J, with 11 bases between. The CDR3 spells CASSLSRIVAEAFF. The CDR3 DNA reads as TGTGCCAGCAGTTTATCGAGGATTGTGGCTGAAGCTTTCTTT.

The chain couples TRBV28 to TRBJ1-2; possible D gene TRBD1, 5 bases. Germline CDR1 is MDHEN and CDR2 is SYDVKM. The length of the CDR3 is 15 residues. The germline V and J ends were trimmed by 5 bases and 8 bases, with 21 bases remaining between them. The CDR3 sequence is CASSPPSGQLVGYTF. CDR3 sequence (DNA): TGTGCCAGCAGTCCCCCGTCAGGGCAGTTGGTGGGCTACACCTTC.

The chain combines TRBV29-1 with TRBJ1-2, with D unresolved. V lost 4 bases and J 6 bases, leaving 15 bases between the germline ends. This CDR3 has 13 amino acids. Germline V gene lookup returns CDR1 SQVTM and CDR2 ANQGSEA. CDR3 DNA: TGCAGCGTTGTGAGGGTCGGTGGGCATGGCTACACCTTC. Residues: CSVVRVGGHGYTF.

The rearrangement uses TRBV19 and TRBJ2-1; D might be TRBD1 (6 bases). CDR1 is LNHDA and CDR2 is SQIVND in the germline V gene (reference sequence). The CDR3 is made up of 16 amino acids. V was trimmed by 7 bases and J by 2 bases, leaving 18 bases between them. CDR3 DNA: TGTGCCAGTACCTCGAGAGGGGGATCCGCCTACAATGAGCAGTTCTTC. It is translated as CASTSRGGSAYNEQFF.

The CDR3 DNA reads TGTGCCAGCAGGCGACAGGACAACACTGAAGCTTTCTTT. This encodes CASRRQDNTEAFF. This chain connects TRBV6-6 to TRBJ1-1, with D maybe TRBD1 (6 bases). The V end was cut by 6 bases, the J end by 2 bases, with 10 bases between. Per the germline V gene, CDR1 is MNHNY and CDR2 is SVGAGI (reference sequence). The CDR3 runs 13 residues.

This clone is a singleton in its sample. The CDR3 DNA sequence: TGCAGCGTTGAAACGGACAGGCTAACTGAAGCTTTCTTT. Translated, it gives CSVETDRLTEAFF. The chain links TRBV29-1 to TRBJ1-1; 7 nucleotides align to TRBD1. The germline V gene has CDR1 SQVTM and CDR2 ANQGSEA. CDR3 length: 13 amino acids. Trimming at V came to 2 bases and at J to 5 bases, leaving 5 bases not matched to a gene. The full variable domain, in which reference TRBV29-1 and TRBJ1-1 provide the parts outside the CDR3, is SAVISQKPSRDICQRGTSLTIQCQVDSQVTMMFWYRQQPGQSLTLIATANQGSEATYESGFVIDKFPISRPNLTFSTLTVSNMSPEDSSIYLCSVETDRLTEAFFGQGTRLTVV.

The CDR3 DNA reads TGCGCCAGCTCCAGAGGAACGGATGAAAAACTGTTTTTT. This sequence encodes CASSRGTDEKLFF. The V call is TRBV5-1, the J call TRBJ1-4; D is uncertain. The CDR3 is 13 residues long. The germline V gene encodes CDR1 SGHRS and CDR2 YFSETQ. Trimming removed 7 bases from V and 6 bases from J, with 13 bases in between.

Of note for this clone: One end of the junction does not line up with germline, which may come from a read error. The V call is TRBV7-2, the J call TRBJ2-5, with D uncertain. CDR1 SGHTA and CDR2 FQGNSA come from the germline V gene. This CDR3 has 13 residues. CDR3 sequence reads: CASSLAVRQAVDF. DNA of the CDR3: TGTGCCAGCAGCTTAGCTGTGCGCCAGGCCGTAGACTTC.

The V call is TRBV7-9, the J call TRBJ1-4; no clear D. The CDR3 covers 15 residues. Germline assignment: CDR1 SEHNR and CDR2 FQNEAQ (reference sequence). With 5 bases removed from V and 8 bases from J, the gap between germline ends came to 18 bases. The CDR3 nucleotides read TGTGCCAGCAGCCCTCGGGGTGTCCCCCAGGAAAAACTGTTTTTT. Protein product: CASSPRGVPQEKLFF.

The chain combines TRBV7-2 with TRBJ1-5; D is perhaps TRBD1 (5 bases). The CDR3 consists of 14 residues. The V gene lost 1 base and the J gene lost 6 bases, with 10 bases spanning the gap. In germline, CDR1 is SGHTA, CDR2 FQGNSA. The CDR3 coding sequence is TGTGCCAGCAGCTTAGATGGGGGGATTCAGCCCCAGCATTTT. This gives the protein CASSLDGGIQPQHF.

The genes are TRBV6-6 and TRBJ2-7, with D possibly TRBD2 on 7 matching bases. This CDR3 spans 15 amino acids. Trimming shortened V by 4 bases and J by 5 bases, and 18 bases separated the two germline ends. Looked up from germline, CDR1 is MNHNY and CDR2 is SVGAGI (reference sequence). CDR3 in DNA: TGTGCCAGCAGTTTTCTTATCGGGGGGCCCCACGAGCAGTACTTC. Protein product: CASSFLIGGPHEQYF.

This chain joins TRBV5-4 and TRBJ2-2; TRBD2 is a possible D gene (6 bases). Looked up from germline, CDR1 is SGHNT and CDR2 is YYREEE (reference sequence). The CDR3 sequence is 13 residues long. V was trimmed by 8 bases and J by 4 bases, leaving 12 bases between them. CDR3 sequence: CARAWRGTGELFF. The CDR3 region has the DNA TGTGCCAGAGCATGGCGGGGCACCGGGGAGCTGTTTTTT.

This rearrangement joins TRBV9 to TRBJ2-2; D is undetermined. Germline values: CDR1 SGDLS, CDR2 YYNGEE. V lost 4 bases and J lost 9, with 13 bases in between. The CDR3 spans 13 residues. DNA for the CDR3: TGTGCCAGCAGCCCCGAGGTCGCCCGGGAGCTGTTTTTT. Its translation: CASSPEVARELFF.

V and J are TRBV5-1 and TRBJ1-2; TRBD1 might be the D (5 bases). The germline V gene has CDR1 SGHRS and CDR2 YFSETQ. Trimming shortened V by 1 base and J by 5 bases, and 15 bases separated the two germline ends. CDR3 length equals 15 residues. CDR3 amino acids: CASSLIPGSEYGYTF. CDR3 DNA sequence: TGCGCCAGCAGCTTGATCCCAGGGTCAGAATATGGCTACACCTTC. Full variable domain (rest looked up from reference TRBV5-1 and TRBJ1-2): KAGVTQTPRYLIKTRGQQVTLSCSPISGHRSVSWYQQTPGQGLQFLFEYFSETQRNKGNFPGRFSGRQFSNSRSEMNVSTLELGDSALYLCASSLIPGSEYGYTFGSGTRLTVV.

The genes are TRBV5-1 and TRBJ2-5; the D is unclear. Trimming stripped 4 bases from V and 2 bases from J, with 12 bases between. CDR3 length equals 14 residues. Germline V gene data show CDR1 as SGHRS and CDR2 as YFSETQ. Written as DNA, the CDR3 is TGCGCCAGCAGCACCAATGTAGTGCAAGAGACCCAGTACTTC. Amino acids: CASSTNVVQETQYF.